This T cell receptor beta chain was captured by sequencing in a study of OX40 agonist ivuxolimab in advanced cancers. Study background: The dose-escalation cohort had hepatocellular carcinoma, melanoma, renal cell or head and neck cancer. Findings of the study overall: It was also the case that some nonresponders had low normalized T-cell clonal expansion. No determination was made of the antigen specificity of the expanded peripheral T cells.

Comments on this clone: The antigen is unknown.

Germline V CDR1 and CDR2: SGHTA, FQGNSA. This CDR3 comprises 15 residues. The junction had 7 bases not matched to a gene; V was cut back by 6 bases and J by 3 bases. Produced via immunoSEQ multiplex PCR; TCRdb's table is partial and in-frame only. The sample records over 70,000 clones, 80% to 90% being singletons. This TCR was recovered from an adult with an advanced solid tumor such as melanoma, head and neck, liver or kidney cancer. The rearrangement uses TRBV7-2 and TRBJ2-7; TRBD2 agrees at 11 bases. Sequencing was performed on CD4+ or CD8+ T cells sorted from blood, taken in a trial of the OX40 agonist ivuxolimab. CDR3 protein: CASSYRLAGRYEQYF. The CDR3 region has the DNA TGTGCCAGCAGTTACCGACTAGCGGGACGCTACGAGCAGTACTTC.